Listed below are T cell receptor beta chains from one sample, sequenced in a study of blood T cell repertoires in COVID-19. Clones were sequenced by immunoSEQ multiplex PCR, and TCRdb holds only the in-frame ones, with some missing. Of 85,000 to 130,000 clones in the sample, around 90% are singletons; the top ten hold around 6%. The sequenced material came from peripheral blood. Receptors were obtained from a woman in her sixties with acute or convalescent COVID-19. Both conserved end residues are part of each CDR3. A D gene is named only where the DNA matches it firmly. Not every row has a clone size; where given, it reads once, few, many or a size class.

DNA: TGTGCTAGCACTCGCGGGCTAGCGGGAGGTGGAGGGCAAGAGACCCAGTACTTC
CDR3: CASTRGLAGGGGQETQYF
D: TRBD2
size: .
V: TRBV7-7
J: TRBJ2-5

DNA: TGTGCCAGCAGCGTAGCAGACGGGTTCGGGTACGAGCAGTACTTC
CDR3: CASSVADGFGYEQYF
D: .
size: .
V: TRBV9
J: TRBJ2-7

DNA: TGTGCCAGCAGTGATCAGAAAACGCAGTATTTT
CDR3: CASSDQKTQYF
D: .
size: .
V: TRBV2
J: TRBJ2-3

DNA: TGTGCCAGCCATGGACAGGGCTACGAGCAGTACTTC
CDR3: CASHGQGYEQYF
D: TRBD1
size: .
V: TRBV28
J: TRBJ2-7

DNA: TGCGCCAGCAGCATCTTGACAGGGGGCTCCTACAATGAGCAGTTCTTC
CDR3: CASSILTGGSYNEQFF
D: TRBD1
size: once
V: TRBV5-1
J: TRBJ2-1

DNA: TGTGCCAGCAGCGTAAGAGATTATGGACTAGCGGGAGCCGGGGAGCTGTTTTTT
CDR3: CASSVRDYGLAGAGELFF
D: TRBD2
size: .
V: TRBV9
J: TRBJ2-2

DNA: TGTGCCAGCAGTTTATGGGAGGCTGAGCAGTTCTTC
CDR3: CASSLWEAEQFF
D: .
size: .
V: TRBV28
J: TRBJ2-1

DNA: TGTGCCATCAGTGAACAGGTCACGGTGAGTGAGCAGTTCTTC
CDR3: CAISEQVTVSEQFF
D: .
size: few
V: TRBV10-3
J: TRBJ2-1

DNA: TGTGCCACCAGCACTTTTACCGTACTAGCGGGAGTGGTAAAGCAGTACTTC
CDR3: CATSTFTVLAGVVKQYF
D: TRBD2
size: .
V: TRBV15
J: TRBJ2-7

DNA: TGTGCCAGCAGCCCGCAGACAGGGAGGAAAGATACGCAGTATTTT
CDR3: CASSPQTGRKDTQYF
D: .
size: .
V: TRBV7-9
J: TRBJ2-3

DNA: TGTGCCACCAGCACCCAAGGGGGTTTTGGACATCAGCCCCAGCATTTT
CDR3: CATSTQGGFGHQPQHF
D: .
size: once
V: TRBV15
J: TRBJ1-5

DNA: TGTGCTAGTGGTTTGGGAAAGGGACTAGCGGGAGGCAATGAGCAGTTCTTC
CDR3: CASGLGKGLAGGNEQFF
D: TRBD2
size: few
V: TRBV12-5
J: TRBJ2-1

DNA: TGTGCCAGCAGCCACGACAGGAACACCGGGGAGCTGTTTTTT
CDR3: CASSHDRNTGELFF
D: .
size: once
V: TRBV5-4
J: TRBJ2-2

DNA: TGTGCCAGCAGCCTAGGGAGTCTTGAAGCTTTCTTT
CDR3: CASSLGSLEAFF
D: .
size: .
V: TRBV3-1/TRBV3-2
J: TRBJ1-1

DNA: TGTGCCAGCAGCCCCGAAGGACTAGCGACAGATACGCAGTATTTT
CDR3: CASSPEGLATDTQYF
D: TRBD2
size: .
V: TRBV6-5
J: TRBJ2-3

DNA: TGTGCTAGTGGTTCCGGACTTGTAGGCAATGAGCAGTTCTTC
CDR3: CASGSGLVGNEQFF
D: .
size: .
V: TRBV12-5
J: TRBJ2-1

DNA: TGTGCCAGCAGCTTAATTGCGGCAGATACGCAGTATTTT
CDR3: CASSLIAADTQYF
D: .
size: .
V: TRBV7-3
J: TRBJ2-3

DNA: TGTGCCAGCAGTCCTACGGTTCAGGGCGACGAGCAGTACTTC
CDR3: CASSPTVQGDEQYF
D: .
size: .
V: TRBV5-4
J: TRBJ2-7

DNA: TGTGCCAGTAGTATGGGGACAGGGCGTTCGATGAACACTGAAGCTTTCTTT
CDR3: CASSMGTGRSMNTEAFF
D: TRBD1
size: .
V: TRBV19
J: TRBJ1-1

DNA: TGTGCCAGCAGTCCCGCAGGGCCCAGCCTTTATAGCAATCAGCCCCAGCATTTT
CDR3: CASSPAGPSLYSNQPQHF
D: .
size: .
V: TRBV7-2
J: TRBJ1-5

DNA: TGCGCCAGCAGCTCCTCCGGGACTAGCGGGATGAGTGAGCAGTTCTTC
CDR3: CASSSSGTSGMSEQFF
D: TRBD2
size: .
V: TRBV5-1
J: TRBJ2-1

DNA: TGTGCCAGCAGTTATGTTGGAGGACAGAGAACCACTGAAGCTTTCTTT
CDR3: CASSYVGGQRTTEAFF
D: .
size: .
V: TRBV6-5
J: TRBJ1-1

DNA: TGTGCCAGTAGTACCCACGGGGAACGTTACCACACCTTC
CDR3: CASSTHGERYHTF
D: .
size: .
V: TRBV19
J: TRBJ1-2

DNA: TGCGCCAGCAGCTTGGAGGGGAACGGTGGCTACACCTTC
CDR3: CASSLEGNGGYTF
D: .
size: .
V: TRBV5-1
J: TRBJ1-2

DNA: TGTGCCAGCAGCCCCCAGGGTGTCTATGGCTACACCTTC
CDR3: CASSPQGVYGYTF
D: .
size: .
V: TRBV12-3/TRBV12-4
J: TRBJ1-2

DNA: TGTGCCAGCAGCCTCCGAGAGGGAGCTGGAAACACCATATATTTT
CDR3: CASSLREGAGNTIYF
D: .
size: .
V: TRBV3-1/TRBV3-2
J: TRBJ1-3

DNA: TGTGCCAGCAGCCCAGCGGGAGGGCCTAACGAGCAGTACTTC
CDR3: CASSPAGGPNEQYF
D: TRBD2
size: .
V: TRBV5-4
J: TRBJ2-7

DNA: TGTGCCAGCAGTCTCCAAGAGACCCAGTACTTC
CDR3: CASSLQETQYF
D: .
size: once
V: TRBV12-3/TRBV12-4
J: TRBJ2-5

DNA: TGCAGCGTTGGACAGGGGTCGTCCGGGGAGCTGTTTTTT
CDR3: CSVGQGSSGELFF
D: TRBD1
size: .
V: TRBV29-1
J: TRBJ2-2